Detailed here is one TCR beta chain. This sample stems from a study of T cells expressing NK-cell markers. CDR1 and CDR2 (germline): LNHDA, SQIVND (reference sequence). This CDR3 is built from 15 residues. TCRdb re-analyzed the 5' RACE reads; it lists each CDR3 protein once, without DNA. The sample holds almost 450,000 distinct CDR3 sequences. Material for sequencing was blood T cells: a sorted CD56 or NKG2C T cell subset, CD4+ or CD8+ T cells, or bulk PBMC T cells (not recorded which). V gene TRBV19 combines with J gene TRBJ1-1; TCRdb's assignment of TRBD1 cannot be checked, as there is no DNA. The clonotype comes from a woman between 18 and 75 years old in good health. The CDR3 sequence is CASTDRGGTNTEAFF.